The clone carrying this TCR beta chain was seen a few times. Its specificity is not known. This entry belongs to a study of beta chain features in type 1 diabetes. Study-wide background: Patients were similar to healthy donors in age and gender (as well as in cell yields). General observations from the study: The question of HLA type influencing TCRB rearrangement was one that remained unresolved here.

Purity exceeding 95% was reached by all sorted populations. The CDR3 spans 16 residues. Germline-derived CDR1 and CDR2 are SNHLY and FYNNEI. V lost 7 bases and J lost 0; bases outside the gene matches: 8. Every bit of the isolated RNA underwent reverse transcription, so sequencing read expressed TCRB transcripts. Assay used: immunoSEQ multiplex PCR; TCRdb lists only in-frame clones, some missing. The sample yields roughly 300,000 clones, less than 9.5% seen once. The sample consisted of central memory CD4+ T cells from blood. V and J are TRBV2 and TRBJ2-3; 9 nucleotides line up with TRBD2. The sequence came from a woman aged 18 to 35 in good health. The CDR3 DNA is TGTGCCAGCAAGGGAGACCTAGCGGGGAGCACAGATACGCAGTATTTT. Protein product: CASKGDLAGSTDTQYF.